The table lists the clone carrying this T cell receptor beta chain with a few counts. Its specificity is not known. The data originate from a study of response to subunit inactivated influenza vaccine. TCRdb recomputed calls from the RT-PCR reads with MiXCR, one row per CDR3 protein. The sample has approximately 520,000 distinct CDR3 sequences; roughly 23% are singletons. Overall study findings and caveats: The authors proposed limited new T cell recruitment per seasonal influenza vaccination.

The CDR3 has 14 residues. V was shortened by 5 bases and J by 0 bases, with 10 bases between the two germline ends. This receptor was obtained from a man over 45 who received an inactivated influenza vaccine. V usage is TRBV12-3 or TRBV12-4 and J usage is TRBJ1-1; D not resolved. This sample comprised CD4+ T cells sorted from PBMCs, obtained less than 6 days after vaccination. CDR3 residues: CASSAAYMNTEAFF. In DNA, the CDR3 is TGTGCCAGCAGTGCGGCCTACATGAACACTGAAGCTTTCTTT.